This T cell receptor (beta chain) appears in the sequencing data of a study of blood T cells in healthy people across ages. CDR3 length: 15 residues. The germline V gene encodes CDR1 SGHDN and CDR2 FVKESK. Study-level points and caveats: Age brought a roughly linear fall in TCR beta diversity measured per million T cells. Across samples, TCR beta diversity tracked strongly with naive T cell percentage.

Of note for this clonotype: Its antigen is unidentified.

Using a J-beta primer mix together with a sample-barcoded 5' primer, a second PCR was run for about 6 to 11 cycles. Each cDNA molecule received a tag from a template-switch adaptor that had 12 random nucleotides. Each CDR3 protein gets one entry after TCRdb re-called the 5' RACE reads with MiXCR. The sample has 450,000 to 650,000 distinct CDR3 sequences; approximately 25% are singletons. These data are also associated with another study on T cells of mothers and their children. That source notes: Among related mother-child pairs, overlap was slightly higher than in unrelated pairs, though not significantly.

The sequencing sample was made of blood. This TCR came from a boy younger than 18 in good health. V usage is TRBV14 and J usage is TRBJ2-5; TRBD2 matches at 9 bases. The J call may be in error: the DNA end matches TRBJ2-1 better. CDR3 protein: CASSREREVDNEQFF. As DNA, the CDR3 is TGTGCCAGCAGCCGTGAGCGGGAGGTTGACAATGAGCAGTTCTTC.